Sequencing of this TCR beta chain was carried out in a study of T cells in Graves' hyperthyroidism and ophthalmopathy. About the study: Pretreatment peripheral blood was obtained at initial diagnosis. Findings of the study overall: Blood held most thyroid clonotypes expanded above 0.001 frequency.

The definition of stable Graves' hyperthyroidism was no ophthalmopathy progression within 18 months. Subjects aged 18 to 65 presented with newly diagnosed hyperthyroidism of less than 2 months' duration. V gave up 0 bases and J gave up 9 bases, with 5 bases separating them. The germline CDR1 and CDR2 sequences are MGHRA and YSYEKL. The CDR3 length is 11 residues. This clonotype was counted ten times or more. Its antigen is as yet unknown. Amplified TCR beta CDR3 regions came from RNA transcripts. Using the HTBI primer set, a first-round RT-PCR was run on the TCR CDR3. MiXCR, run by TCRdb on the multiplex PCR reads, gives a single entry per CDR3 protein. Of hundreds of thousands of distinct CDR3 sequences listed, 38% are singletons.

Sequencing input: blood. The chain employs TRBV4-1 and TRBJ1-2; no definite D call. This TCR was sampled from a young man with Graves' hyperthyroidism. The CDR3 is CASSQDDSYTF. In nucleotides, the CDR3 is TGCGCCAGCAGCCAAGACGACAGCTACACCTTC.